This is a list of T cell receptor beta chains from one sample in a study of blood T cell dynamics during melanoma immunotherapy. The protocol was immunoSEQ multiplex PCR, while the TCRdb copy is restricted to in-frame clones and leaves out a portion. In the table there are over 6,500 clones, less than 85% of which are singletons. The sample here was blood, taken from a patient treated with checkpoint blockade. The source is a human donor with melanoma. The CDR3 runs from the conserved cysteine through the conserved F or W. The D gene is left open where the match is weak. Expanded clones get a size class; other rows say once, few or many, or leave the size out.

V gene: TRBV18
J gene: TRBJ1-1
D gene: TRBD1
CDR3 length: 15
clone size: NA
CDR3 protein: CASSPQGTGNTEAFF
CDR3 DNA: TGTGCCAGCTCACCACAGGGGACAGGGAACACTGAAGCTTTCTTT

V gene: TRBV5-1
J gene: TRBJ1-5
D gene: NA
CDR3 length: 15
clone size: NA
CDR3 protein: CASSLAGRESQPQHF
CDR3 DNA: TGCGCCAGCAGCTTGGCCGGCAGGGAAAGCCAGCCCCAGCATTTT

V gene: TRBV15
J gene: TRBJ2-7
D gene: TRBD1
CDR3 length: 16
clone size: NA
CDR3 protein: CATSRDPEQGGYEQYF
CDR3 DNA: TGTGCCACCAGCAGAGATCCGGAACAGGGGGGCTACGAGCAGTACTTC

V gene: TRBV10-1
J gene: TRBJ2-7
D gene: TRBD1
CDR3 length: 15
clone size: NA
CDR3 protein: CASSSGQGLGYEQYF
CDR3 DNA: TGCGCCAGCAGCTCGGGACAGGGGCTAGGTTACGAGCAGTACTTC

V gene: TRBV10-3
J gene: TRBJ1-4
D gene: NA
CDR3 length: 13
clone size: NA
CDR3 protein: CAISGLPKEKLFF
CDR3 DNA: TGTGCCATCAGTGGCCTACCCAAGGAAAAACTGTTTTTT

V gene: TRBV7-6
J gene: TRBJ2-7
D gene: NA
CDR3 length: 14
clone size: NA
CDR3 protein: CASSLVQKTYEQYF
CDR3 DNA: TGTGCCAGCAGCTTAGTACAGAAGACCTACGAGCAGTACTTC

V gene: TRBV11-2
J gene: TRBJ2-2
D gene: TRBD1
CDR3 length: 17
clone size: NA
CDR3 protein: CASSQQPGQGNTGELFF
CDR3 DNA: TGTGCCAGCAGCCAACAACCGGGACAGGGGAACACCGGGGAGCTGTTTTTT

V gene: TRBV7-3
J gene: TRBJ1-1
D gene: NA
CDR3 length: 13
clone size: NA
CDR3 protein: CASSLVLNTEAFF
CDR3 DNA: TGTGCCAGCAGCTTAGTGCTCAACACTGAAGCTTTCTTT

V gene: TRBV7-9
J gene: TRBJ2-2
D gene: NA
CDR3 length: 12
clone size: few
CDR3 protein: CASSSPTGELFF
CDR3 DNA: TGTGCCAGCAGCTCTCCCACCGGGGAGCTGTTTTTT

V gene: TRBV5-1
J gene: TRBJ1-2
D gene: NA
CDR3 length: 14
clone size: few
CDR3 protein: CASSLEGNVFGYTF
CDR3 DNA: TGCGCCAGCAGCTTGGAGGGTAATGTCTTCGGCTACACCTTC

V gene: TRBV5-1
J gene: TRBJ1-1
D gene: NA
CDR3 length: 15
clone size: NA
CDR3 protein: CASSPRWGGSTEAFF
CDR3 DNA: TGCGCCAGCAGCCCCCGGTGGGGGGGCTCCACTGAAGCTTTCTTT

V gene: TRBV7-9
J gene: TRBJ2-3
D gene: NA
CDR3 length: 14
clone size: once
CDR3 protein: CASSLGQWVDTQYF
CDR3 DNA: TGTGCCAGCAGCTTAGGACAGTGGGTAGATACGCAGTATTTT

V gene: TRBV2
J gene: TRBJ1-2
D gene: NA
CDR3 length: 15
clone size: NA
CDR3 protein: CASSESQTIWYGYTF
CDR3 DNA: TGTGCCAGCAGTGAAAGTCAGACAATTTGGTATGGCTACACCTTC

V gene: TRBV5-1
J gene: TRBJ2-1
D gene: TRBD2
CDR3 length: 15
clone size: NA
CDR3 protein: CASSLGNSGRDEQFF
CDR3 DNA: TGCGCCAGCAGCTTAGGAAATAGCGGGAGGGATGAGCAGTTCTTC

V gene: TRBV6-4
J gene: TRBJ2-1
D gene: TRBD2
CDR3 length: 15
clone size: NA
CDR3 protein: CASSEVAGFYNEQFF
CDR3 DNA: TGTGCCAGCAGTGAAGTAGCGGGATTCTACAATGAGCAGTTCTTC

V gene: TRBV5-4
J gene: TRBJ1-2
D gene: NA
CDR3 length: 14
clone size: NA
CDR3 protein: CASSPWTANYGYTF
CDR3 DNA: TGTGCCAGCAGCCCCTGGACAGCTAACTATGGCTACACCTTC

V gene: TRBV6-1
J gene: TRBJ2-3
D gene: NA
CDR3 length: 12
clone size: NA
CDR3 protein: CASGGPSDTQYF
CDR3 DNA: TGTGCCAGCGGGGGGCCGTCAGATACGCAGTATTTT

V gene: TRBV7-9
J gene: TRBJ2-1
D gene: NA
CDR3 length: 12
clone size: NA
CDR3 protein: CASSLHGNEQFF
CDR3 DNA: TGTGCCAGCAGCTTACACGGGAATGAGCAGTTCTTC

V gene: TRBV27
J gene: TRBJ1-4
D gene: NA
CDR3 length: 15
clone size: NA
CDR3 protein: CASSFKGGSYEKLFF
CDR3 DNA: TGTGCCAGCAGTTTTAAGGGGGGGTCTTATGAAAAACTGTTTTTT

V gene: TRBV15
J gene: TRBJ2-7
D gene: TRBD2
CDR3 length: 16
clone size: NA
CDR3 protein: CATSPPPVGGSQEQYF
CDR3 DNA: TGTGCCACCAGCCCGCCGCCGGTCGGGGGGAGTCAAGAGCAGTACTTC

V gene: TRBV5-1
J gene: TRBJ1-4
D gene: NA
CDR3 length: 16
clone size: NA
CDR3 protein: CASSLARGPSNEKLFF
CDR3 DNA: TGCGCCAGCAGCTTGGCTCGCGGGCCGTCTAATGAAAAACTGTTTTTT

V gene: TRBV18
J gene: TRBJ1-5
D gene: TRBD1
CDR3 length: 16
clone size: NA
CDR3 protein: CASSPATGLSNQPQHF
CDR3 DNA: TGTGCCAGCTCACCTGCGACAGGGCTAAGCAATCAGCCCCAGCATTTT

V gene: TRBV7-9
J gene: TRBJ1-2
D gene: NA
CDR3 length: 13
clone size: NA
CDR3 protein: CASRDGLYYGYTF
CDR3 DNA: TGTGCCAGCCGGGACGGGCTCTACTATGGCTACACCTTC

V gene: TRBV22-1
J gene: TRBJ2-6
D gene: NA
CDR3 length: 17
clone size: NA
CDR3 protein: CPGRAASEQSRANVLTF
CDR3 DNA: TGTCCTGGGAGGGCGGCTAGCGAACAAAGTCGGGCCAACGTCCTGACTTTC

V gene: TRBV5-1
J gene: TRBJ1-5
D gene: TRBD1
CDR3 length: 15
clone size: NA
CDR3 protein: CASSLRTGDNQPQHF
CDR3 DNA: TGCGCCAGCAGCTTGCGGACAGGGGACAATCAGCCCCAGCATTTT

V gene: TRBV5-4
J gene: TRBJ2-1
D gene: TRBD2
CDR3 length: 13
clone size: NA
CDR3 protein: CASSPGLSNEQFF
CDR3 DNA: TGTGCCAGCAGCCCGGGACTAAGCAATGAGCAGTTCTTC

V gene: TRBV7-2
J gene: TRBJ1-5
D gene: TRBD1
CDR3 length: 16
clone size: NA
CDR3 protein: CASSSGGTGGHQPQHF
CDR3 DNA: TGTGCCAGCAGCTCTGGCGGGACAGGGGGCCATCAGCCCCAGCATTTT

V gene: TRBV30
J gene: TRBJ1-6
D gene: TRBD1
CDR3 length: 16
clone size: NA
CDR3 protein: CAWRAWTGGENSPLHF
CDR3 DNA: TGTGCCTGGAGGGCCTGGACAGGGGGCGAGAATTCACCCCTCCACTTT

V gene: TRBV27
J gene: TRBJ2-3
D gene: NA
CDR3 length: 17
clone size: NA
CDR3 protein: CASSFQRGGPSTDTQYF
CDR3 DNA: TGTGCCAGCAGTTTCCAACGGGGCGGTCCTAGCACAGATACGCAGTATTTT

V gene: TRBV12-5
J gene: TRBJ1-1
D gene: NA
CDR3 length: 15
clone size: NA
CDR3 protein: CASGPTGTENTEAFF
CDR3 DNA: TGTGCTAGTGGTCCAACTGGGACGGAGAACACTGAAGCTTTCTTT

V gene: TRBV27
J gene: TRBJ1-6
D gene: NA
CDR3 length: 14
clone size: NA
CDR3 protein: CASGRPGQYSPLHF
CDR3 DNA: TGTGCCAGCGGCCGACCAGGACAGTATTCACCCCTCCACTTT

V gene: TRBV5-8
J gene: TRBJ2-5
D gene: TRBD2
CDR3 length: 18
clone size: NA
CDR3 protein: CASSSTGLAGTPRVAQYF
CDR3 DNA: TGTGCCAGCAGCTCTACCGGACTAGCGGGGACCCCCCGGGTGGCCCAGTACTTC

V gene: TRBV5-5
J gene: TRBJ2-3
D gene: NA
CDR3 length: 15
clone size: NA
CDR3 protein: CASSPGSQGTDTQYF
CDR3 DNA: TGTGCCAGCAGCCCAGGGTCGCAGGGCACAGATACGCAGTATTTT

V gene: TRBV7-6
J gene: TRBJ1-3
D gene: TRBD1
CDR3 length: 16
clone size: NA
CDR3 protein: CASSVEQGADGNTIYF
CDR3 DNA: TGTGCCAGCAGCGTAGAACAGGGGGCGGATGGAAACACCATATATTTT

V gene: TRBV2
J gene: TRBJ1-2
D gene: NA
CDR3 length: 16
clone size: few
CDR3 protein: CASSRPSYRKTYGYTF
CDR3 DNA: TGTGCCAGCAGTCGCCCTTCTTACCGAAAGACCTATGGCTACACCTTC

V gene: TRBV5-4
J gene: TRBJ2-2
D gene: NA
CDR3 length: 13
clone size: few
CDR3 protein: CASSLDFTGELFF
CDR3 DNA: TGTGCCAGCAGCTTGGATTTCACCGGGGAGCTGTTTTTT

V gene: TRBV11-2
J gene: TRBJ2-2
D gene: NA
CDR3 length: 14
clone size: NA
CDR3 protein: CASSLARNTGELFF
CDR3 DNA: TGTGCCAGCAGCCTGGCCCGGAACACCGGGGAGCTGTTTTTT

V gene: TRBV27
J gene: TRBJ2-1
D gene: TRBD2
CDR3 length: 14
clone size: few
CDR3 protein: CASRGLAAYNEQFF
CDR3 DNA: TGTGCCAGCAGGGGACTAGCGGCCTACAATGAGCAGTTCTTC

V gene: TRBV2
J gene: TRBJ2-6
D gene: TRBD1
CDR3 length: 17
clone size: NA
CDR3 protein: CASSEGTGGAGANVLTF
CDR3 DNA: TGTGCCAGCAGTGAAGGGACAGGGGGCGCTGGGGCCAACGTCCTGACTTTC

V gene: TRBV6-5
J gene: TRBJ1-4
D gene: TRBD1
CDR3 length: 14
clone size: NA
CDR3 protein: CASSRRQGGEKLFF
CDR3 DNA: TGTGCCAGCAGTCGGCGACAGGGAGGTGAAAAACTGTTTTTT

V gene: TRBV6-5
J gene: TRBJ2-7
D gene: NA
CDR3 length: 16
clone size: NA
CDR3 protein: CASSYSGLDRRNEQYF
CDR3 DNA: TGTGCCAGCAGTTACTCGGGATTGGACAGACGTAACGAGCAGTACTTC

V gene: TRBV28
J gene: TRBJ1-1
D gene: NA
CDR3 length: 11
clone size: NA
CDR3 protein: CATKEGLGAFF
CDR3 DNA: TGTGCCACCAAAGAGGGGCTGGGAGCTTTCTTT

V gene: TRBV6-1
J gene: TRBJ2-3
D gene: TRBD2
CDR3 length: 19
clone size: NA
CDR3 protein: CASSEALRAAGGVTDTQYF
CDR3 DNA: TGTGCCAGCAGTGAAGCGCTTCGGGCTGCGGGGGGAGTCACAGATACGCAGTATTTT

V gene: TRBV2
J gene: TRBJ2-5
D gene: TRBD2
CDR3 length: 15
clone size: NA
CDR3 protein: CASLTSGGGLRTQYF
CDR3 DNA: TGTGCCAGCCTCACTAGCGGGGGGGGGCTAAGGACCCAGTACTTC

V gene: TRBV7-9
J gene: TRBJ1-1
D gene: NA
CDR3 length: 14
clone size: NA
CDR3 protein: CASRGAGNPTEAFF
CDR3 DNA: TGTGCCAGCCGAGGCGCAGGGAATCCCACTGAAGCTTTCTTT

V gene: TRBV28
J gene: TRBJ2-1
D gene: TRBD1
CDR3 length: 14
clone size: NA
CDR3 protein: CASSLGDRGGEQFF
CDR3 DNA: TGTGCCAGCAGTTTAGGCGACAGGGGGGGTGAGCAGTTCTTC